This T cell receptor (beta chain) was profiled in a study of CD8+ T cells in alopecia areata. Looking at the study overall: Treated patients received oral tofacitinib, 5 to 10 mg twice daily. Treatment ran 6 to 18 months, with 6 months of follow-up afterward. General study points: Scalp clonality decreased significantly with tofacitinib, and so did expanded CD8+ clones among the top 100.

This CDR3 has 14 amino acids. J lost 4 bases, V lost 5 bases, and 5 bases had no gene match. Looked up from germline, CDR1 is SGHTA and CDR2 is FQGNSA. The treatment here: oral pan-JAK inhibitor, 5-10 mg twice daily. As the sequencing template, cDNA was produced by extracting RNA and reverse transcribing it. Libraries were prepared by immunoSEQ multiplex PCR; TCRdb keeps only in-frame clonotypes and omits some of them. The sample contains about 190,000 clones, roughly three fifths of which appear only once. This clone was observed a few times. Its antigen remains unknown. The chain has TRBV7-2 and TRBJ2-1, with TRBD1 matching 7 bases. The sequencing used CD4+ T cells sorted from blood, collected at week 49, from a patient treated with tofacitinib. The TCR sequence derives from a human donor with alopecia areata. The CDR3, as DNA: TGTGCCAGCAGCGGACAGGACAGTTACAATGAGCAGTTCTTC. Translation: CASSGQDSYNEQFF.